Listed below are T cell receptor beta chains from one sample, sequenced in a study of early T cells in non-severe SARS-CoV-2 infection. One entry per CDR3 protein, called by TCRdb with MiXCR from the 5' RACE reads. This sample has 61,000 or so distinct CDR3 sequences, with about 11% found just once. Sequenced here: whole blood, sampled at baseline. These receptors all stem from an adult who was a healthcare worker with PCR-confirmed SARS-CoV-2 infection or an uninfected control (not recorded which). The donor label of this sample is uncertain. Each CDR3 is given with its conserved first and last residue. D genes are given only for firm matches. Expanded clones are given a class, and other clones once, few, many or no size at all.

J,D,V,size,CDR3,DNA
TRBJ1-6,NA,TRBV3-1,NA,CASSQGTDNSPLHF,TGTGCCAGCAGCCAAGGGACCGATAATTCACCCCTCCACTTT
TRBJ1-1,NA,TRBV6-5,NA,CASSYSLHRDTEAFF,TGTGCCAGCAGTTACTCGTTGCACAGGGATACTGAAGCTTTCTTT
TRBJ1-1,TRBD1,TRBV5-4,few,CASSLGTGWTEAFF,TGTGCCAGCAGCTTGGGGACAGGGTGGACTGAAGCTTTCTTT
TRBJ2-3,NA,TRBV19,few,CASYPQMMETDTQYF,TGTGCCAGCTACCCCCAGATGATGGAGACAGATACGCAGTATTTT
TRBJ1-3,NA,TRBV29-1,many,CSVTLGTGSGNTIYF,TGCAGCGTAACCCTTGGGACCGGCTCTGGAAACACCATATATTTT
TRBJ2-1,TRBD1,TRBV25-1,many,CASSGPGQRSYNEQFF,TGTGCCAGCAGTGGGCCGGGACAGCGCTCCTACAATGAGCAGTTCTTC
TRBJ2-3,TRBD1,TRBV6-5,few,CASGSTGASTDTQYF,TGTGCCAGCGGATCGACAGGGGCTAGCACAGATACGCAGTATTTT
TRBJ2-3,NA,TRBV2,few,CASSESADTQYF,TGTGCCAGCAGTGAAAGCGCAGATACGCAGTATTTT
TRBJ1-6,NA,TRBV12-5,NA,CASIRGETYNSPLHF,TGTGCTAGCATCAGGGGAGAAACGTATAATTCACCCCTCCACTTT
TRBJ2-3,NA,TRBV4-2,NA,CASSQDPTITQYF,TGTGCCAGCAGCCAAGATCCTACCATTACGCAGTATTTT
TRBJ1-6,TRBD1,TRBV20-1,many,CSARDPGQGRNSPLHF,TGCAGTGCTAGAGACCCGGGACAGGGCCGTAATTCACCCCTCCACTTT
TRBJ1-5,NA,TRBV5-1,NA,CASSLAGPDGPQHF,TGCGCCAGCAGCTTGGCCGGGCCGGACGGACCCCAGCATTTT
TRBJ1-1,NA,TRBV7-2,few,CASSRGGVLNTEAFF,TGTGCCAGCAGCCGTGGCGGGGTCCTGAACACTGAAGCTTTCTTT
TRBJ2-2,NA,TRBV20-1,many,CSARNLTSVPGELFF,TGCAGTGCTAGAAATTTGACCTCGGTCCCCGGGGAGCTGTTTTTT
TRBJ1-4,TRBD1,TRBV20-1,NA,CSANRDRGFEKLFF,TGCAGTGCAAATAGGGACAGGGGATTTGAAAAACTGTTTTTT
TRBJ1-1,TRBD1,TRBV24-1,NA,CATSGRQGTEAFF,TGTGCCACCAGTGGCAGACAGGGCACTGAAGCTTTCTTT
TRBJ2-5,NA,TRBV10-3,few,CAISDPDRNQETQYF,TGTGCCATCAGTGACCCTGACAGGAACCAAGAGACCCAGTACTTC
TRBJ1-2,NA,TRBV29-1,many,CSVDSASRGYTF,TGCAGCGTTGATTCGGCCAGTCGTGGCTACACCTTC
TRBJ2-2,NA,TRBV5-4,few,CASSRYRESGELFF,TGTGCCAGCAGCCGCTACAGGGAAAGCGGGGAGCTGTTTTTT
TRBJ2-1,NA,TRBV30,NA,CALEGAPVNEQFF,TGTGCCTTGGAGGGGGCGCCGGTCAATGAGCAGTTCTTC
TRBJ1-2,NA,TRBV20-1,NA,CSAGRQENYGYTF,TGCAGTGCGGGACGACAAGAAAACTATGGCTACACCTTC
TRBJ1-3,NA,TRBV7-2,NA,CASSRTDTIYF,TGTGCCAGCAGCAGAACGGACACCATATATTTT
TRBJ2-1,NA,TRBV20-1,NA,CSAYSGYNEQFF,TGCAGTGCTTATAGCGGTTACAATGAGCAGTTCTTC
TRBJ2-1,NA,TRBV27,few,CASSLPGVENEQFF,TGTGCCAGCAGTCTCCCGGGGGTGGAGAATGAGCAGTTCTTC
TRBJ2-2,NA,TRBV29-1,few,CSVVRQGFTGELFF,TGCAGCGTTGTTCGCCAGGGTTTCACCGGGGAGCTGTTTTTT
TRBJ2-3,TRBD2,TRBV7-9,NA,CASSDSGGTDTQYF,TGTGCCAGCAGCGATAGCGGGGGCACAGATACGCAGTATTTT
TRBJ1-1,TRBD1,TRBV20-1,NA,CSASAGGSTEAFF,TGCAGTGCTTCGGCAGGGGGTAGCACTGAAGCTTTCTTT
TRBJ1-3,NA,TRBV12-5,few,CASARPGNTIYF,TGTGCTAGTGCAAGGCCTGGAAACACCATATATTTT
TRBJ2-3,NA,TRBV19,few,CASKPQIANTQYF,TGTGCCAGTAAGCCTCAAATCGCAAATACGCAGTATTTT
TRBJ2-5,TRBD2,TRBV20-1,many,CSAREPGVAGATQYF,TGCAGTGCTAGAGAACCAGGGGTAGCGGGGGCGACCCAGTACTTC
TRBJ2-3,TRBD1,TRBV5-1,NA,CASSTETGGRIDTQYF,TGCGCCAGCAGCACTGAGACAGGGGGGAGGATAGATACGCAGTATTTT
TRBJ2-4,NA,TRBV9,NA,CASSVEASVNIQYF,TGTGCCAGCAGCGTAGAGGCTAGCGTAAACATTCAGTACTTC
TRBJ1-3,NA,TRBV3-1,NA,CASSFGFSGNTIYF,TGTGCCAGCAGCTTCGGATTCTCTGGAAACACCATATATTTT
TRBJ1-1,TRBD1,TRBV30,few,CAYGTGFEDTEAFF,TGTGCCTATGGGACAGGGTTTGAAGACACTGAAGCTTTCTTT
TRBJ2-1,NA,TRBV3-1,NA,CASSPGVGKVSVMTYYNEQFF,TGTGCCAGCAGCCCAGGAGTCGGGAAAGTTTCGGTAATGACGTACTACAATGAGCAGTTCTTC
TRBJ2-3,TRBD1,TRBV15,NA,CATSRVIGTAKADTQYF,TGTGCCACCAGCAGAGTCATCGGGACAGCGAAAGCAGATACGCAGTATTTT
TRBJ2-3,TRBD2,TRBV12-3/TRBV12-4,few,CASSLGQRRGGPHTDTQYF,TGTGCCAGCAGTTTAGGGCAGCGGCGGGGGGGCCCTCACACAGATACGCAGTATTTT
TRBJ1-5,NA,TRBV6-6,few,CASSLISYGQPQHF,TGTGCCAGCAGTCTGATTTCTTACGGTCAGCCCCAGCATTTT
TRBJ1-2,NA,TRBV12-3/TRBV12-4,few,CASSAAGYGYTF,TGTGCCAGCAGTGCAGCAGGGTATGGCTACACCTTC
TRBJ2-3,NA,TRBV7-3,NA,CASGALGGTDTQYF,TGTGCCAGCGGAGCCCTTGGGGGCACAGATACGCAGTATTTT
TRBJ2-3,NA,TRBV6-1,many,CASSEVGQDTQYF,TGTGCCAGCAGTGAAGTGGGGCAAGATACGCAGTATTTT
TRBJ1-5,NA,TRBV21-1,NA,CASPGGQSNQPQHF,TGTGCCAGCCCCGGGGGGCAGAGCAATCAGCCCCAGCATTTT